One and the same sample provided the 7 T cell receptor beta chains below, sequenced in a study of post-analysis software for immune sequencing data. Incorporated into the TCR beta cDNA libraries were unique molecular identifiers, which served to reduce PCR and sequencing biases. MiXCR, applied by TCRdb to the PCR reads, yields one record per CDR3 protein. The data show about 770,000 distinct CDR3 sequences, roughly 50% seen once. Points from the study as a whole: The study found TRBV5-6, TRBV5-1 and TRBV20-1 among 4 or 5 TRBV segments more frequent in patients than controls.

These receptors' antigens are unknown. The sequenced sample consisted of blood. The receptors originated from a girl aged 10 to 17 with multiple sclerosis.

The chain joins TRBV10-2 to TRBJ1-5, with 9 nucleotides matching TRBD1. The CDR3 length is 14 residues. V lost 6 bases to trimming and J lost 4 bases; unmatched junction nucleotides: 4. Germline V gene data show CDR1 as WSHSY and CDR2 as SAAADI. This CDR3 reads CASSGTGRNQPQHF. CDR3 sequence (DNA): TGCGCCAGCAGCGGGACAGGGAGAAATCAGCCCCAGCATTTT.

V usage is TRBV12-5 and J usage is TRBJ2-6, with 9 bases that match TRBD1. CDR3 length equals 16 residues. Trimming took 5 bases from V and 1 from J; bases not matched to a gene: 3. The germline V gene has CDR1 LGHNT and CDR2 FRNRAP. CDR3 DNA: TGTGCTAGTGGTGGACAGGGGCTTTCTGGGGCCAACGTCCTGACTTTC. Amino acids: CASGGQGLSGANVLTF.

This chain uses TRBV20-1 with TRBJ2-1; TRBD1 agrees at 11 bases. V gave up 4 bases and J gave up 2 bases; unmatched junction bases: 7. The CDR3 totals 16 residues. CDR1 and CDR2 (germline): DFQATT, SNEGSKA (reference sequence). The CDR3 DNA follows: TGCAGTGCTAAAGGGACAGGGGGGAGACCCTACAATGAGCAGTTCTTC. As protein: CSAKGTGGRPYNEQFF.

The V and J genes are TRBV5-6 and TRBJ1-6; weak D call: TRBD1 (5 bases). The CDR3 covers 16 residues. Germline loops: CDR1 SGHDT, CDR2 YYEEEE. With 4 bases removed from V and 10 bases from J, the gap between germline ends came to 21 bases. The CDR3 loop reads CASSRRGVHTGSPLHF. In DNA form, the CDR3 reads TGTGCCAGCAGCCGTCGGGGGGTCCATACGGGGTCACCCCTCCACTTT.

This clonotype was counted once. The rearrangement links TRBV7-2 to TRBJ1-1; 8 bases map to TRBD1. With 1 base clipped from V and 4 bases from J, the junction kept 5 bases outside the gene matches. Germline CDR1 reads SGHTA; CDR2 reads FQGNSA. The CDR3 spans 15 residues. The CDR3 sequence is CASSLGSGGLTEAFF. The DNA of the CDR3 is TGTGCCAGCAGCTTAGGATCAGGGGGCCTCACTGAAGCTTTCTTT.

CDR3 protein: CASSQDGTASDRANEKLFF. The CDR3 DNA follows: TGTGCCAGCAGCCAAGATGGGACGGCCTCTGATCGGGCTAATGAAAAACTGTTTTTT. The chain recombines TRBV4-2 with TRBJ1-4; D might be TRBD1 (5 bases). V lost 0 bases, J lost 3 bases, and 20 bases lay in between. The CDR3 consists of 19 residues. Germline-derived CDR1 and CDR2 are LGHNA and YNFKEQ.

This chain joins TRBV4-3 and TRBJ2-7, with D maybe TRBD2 (5 bases). This CDR3 region has 15 residues. Germline V gives CDR1 LGHNA, CDR2 YSLEER. The germline V and J ends were trimmed by 1 base and 0 bases, with 10 bases remaining between them. This chain's CDR3 is CASSQGASRSYEQYF. Written as DNA, the CDR3 is TGCGCCAGCAGCCAAGGTGCTAGCCGCTCCTACGAGCAGTACTTC.